The 26 T cell receptor beta chains in this list originate from one sample, sequenced in a study of T cell repertoires in cytomegalovirus infection (dated by TCRdb to between 2017 and 2020). Sequencing used an Illumina HiSeq 1500. TCRdb reran the public reads through fastp at Q25 and MiXCR, keeping productive beta chains. One record per CDR3 amino acid sequence lists the most common genes and DNA. The sample yields under 250,000 distinct CDR3 sequences; 9% to 15% were counted once. Approximately 1.6% of the sample is taken by the ten largest. The sample was PBMCs. Source of these receptors: a human donor in good health (CMV status not recorded). Some clones in this sample may be carry-over from other donors' samples.

This clonotype was seen more than once but under ten times. This chain uses TRBV4-1 with TRBJ2-7, with 11 bases lining up with TRBD2. The CDR3 is 16 residues long. V was pared by 5 bases and J by 3 bases, with 9 bases of the junction left unmatched. The germline CDR1 and CDR2 sequences are MGHRA and YSYEKL. For the CDR3, the DNA is TGCGCCAGCAGCACCCGGACTAGCGGGCGTATCTACGAGCAGTACTTC. Translating gives CASSTRTSGRIYEQYF.

This clonotype has just a few counts. The chain joins TRBV20-1 to TRBJ2-3; 7 nucleotides agree with TRBD2. V lost 2 bases, J lost 0 bases, and 8 bases stayed unmatched. CDR3 size: 16 residues. Germline V CDR1 and CDR2: DFQATT, SNEGSKA (reference sequence). CDR3 sequence (DNA): TGCAGTGCTAGACCTTGGCGGGGGTCTAGCACAGATACGCAGTATTTT. Its translation: CSARPWRGSSTDTQYF.

This clonotype showed up many times. This chain connects TRBV4-3 to TRBJ2-3, with a possible D match to TRBD2 (6 bases). This CDR3 region has 15 residues. The germline V and J ends were trimmed by 4 bases and 2 bases, with 13 bases remaining between them. Germline CDR1 LGHNA, CDR2 YSLEER. CDR3 in DNA: TGCGCCAGCAGCCCCGACGGAGGGTACACAGATACGCAGTATTTT. It is translated as CASSPDGGYTDTQYF.

V gene TRBV7-2 combines with J gene TRBJ2-2, with TRBD2 as a possible D gene (5 bases). The CDR3 is made up of 15 amino acids. CDR1 is SGHTA, CDR2 FQGNSA, per germline. V lost 5 bases and J 6 bases, leaving 16 bases between the germline ends. In DNA form, the CDR3 reads TGTGCCAGCAGCCATATTACGGGGTTTGCCGGGGAGCTGTTTTTT. Translating it yields CASSHITGFAGELFF.

The table lists this clonotype with many counts. This chain joins TRBV5-1 and TRBJ2-5; tentative D call: TRBD1 (5 bases). V dropped 4 bases and J dropped 0 bases, with 16 bases sitting between them. The CDR3 is made up of 16 amino acids. Germline values: CDR1 SGHRS, CDR2 YFSETQ. The DNA for the CDR3 is TGCGCCAGCAGCACGACAAGCCAGGACAACCAAGAGACCCAGTACTTC. Translation: CASSTTSQDNQETQYF.

Remarks on this clonotype: This sequence may be a read error, since a much larger clone differs from it by one base. The CDR3 carries no conserved terminal phenylalanine or tryptophan, so it likely arises from a read error. V and J are TRBV7-2 and TRBJ2-1; 8 bases match TRBD2. Germline assignment: CDR1 SGHTA and CDR2 FQGNSA. This CDR3 contains 16 residues. V dropped 5 bases and J dropped 8; count of bases not matched to a gene: 14. The CDR3 reads CASSQPVAGIGDEQFL. DNA for the CDR3: TGTGCCAGCAGCCAACCCGTAGCGGGAATTGGGGATGAGCAGTTCTTA.

This clonotype occurred many times. This rearrangement joins TRBV7-2 to TRBJ2-5; D is uncertain. The germline V gene has CDR1 SGHTA and CDR2 FQGNSA. V lost 1 base to trimming and J lost 3 bases, with 9 bases between them. This CDR3 contains 14 residues. CDR3 loop: CASSLEVGKETQYF. CDR3 DNA sequence: TGTGCCAGCAGCTTAGAGGTGGGGAAAGAGACCCAGTACTTC.

This chain links TRBV14 with TRBJ2-1; 12 bases are shared with TRBD1. The V gene end was trimmed by 2 bases and the J gene end by 6 bases; junction bases not matched to a gene: 5. Germline loops: CDR1 SGHDN, CDR2 FVKESK. The CDR3 covers 16 residues. Written as DNA, the CDR3 is TGTGCCAGCAGCCAACGTGGGACAGGGGGCCGCAATGAGCAGTTCTTC. Translated: CASSQRGTGGRNEQFF. The entire variable domain, with the rest obtained from reference TRBV14 and TRBJ2-1, is as follows: EAGVTQFPSHSVIEKGQTVTLRCDPISGHDNLYWYRRVMGKEIKFLLHFVKESKQDESGMPNNRFLAERTGGTYSTLKVQPAELEDSGVYFCASSQRGTGGRNEQFFGPGTRLTVL.

The chain recombines TRBV19 with TRBJ2-1; 8 positions agree with TRBD1. Germline-derived CDR1 and CDR2 are LNHDA and SQIVND (reference sequence). With 3 bases clipped from V and 5 bases from J, the junction kept 3 bases outside the gene matches. The CDR3 runs 14 residues. In DNA form, the CDR3 reads TGTGCCAGTAGTATCCAGGGGGCCAACAATGAGCAGTTCTTC. Its protein is CASSIQGANNEQFF. The complete variable domain, with remaining parts taken from reference TRBV19 and TRBJ2-1, reads DGGITQSPKYLFRKEGQNVTLSCEQNLNHDAMYWYRQDPGQGLRLIYYSQIVNDFQKGDIAEGYSVSREKKESFPLTVTSAQKNPTAFYLCASSIQGANNEQFFGPGTRLTVL.

This clonotype has ten or more counts. The chain combines TRBV7-2 with TRBJ2-5, with D perhaps assigned TRBD1 or TRBD2 (5 bases each). The ends were cut back, 5 bases at V and 5 bases at J, with 15 bases in the middle. The germline CDR1 and CDR2 sequences are SGHTA and FQGNSA. CDR3 length equals 14 residues. This chain's CDR3 is CASSRPMGEETQYF. The CDR3 nucleotides read TGTGCCAGCAGCCGACCAATGGGGGAGGAGACCCAGTACTTC.

The V call is TRBV4-2, the J call TRBJ2-3, with 8 positions matching TRBD2. CDR1 is LGHNA and CDR2 is YNFKEQ in the germline V gene. The CDR3 length is 17 residues. Trimming at V came to 0 bases and at J to 5 bases, leaving 10 bases not matched to a gene. The CDR3 bases are TGTGCCAGCAGCCAAGACCCAAGCGGGAGACGCGGAGATACGCAGTATTTT. Its protein product is CASSQDPSGRRGDTQYF.

This clonotype was counted ten times or more. This sequence joins TRBV12-3 or TRBV12-4 and TRBJ2-2; D perhaps matches TRBD2 (6 bases). Trimming left V 2 bases short and J 1 base short, with 8 bases between. This CDR3 is 15 amino acids long. The CDR3 DNA reads TGTGCCAGCAGTTTACGGGGACTGAACACCGGGGAGCTGTTTTTT. Translation: CASSLRGLNTGELFF.

This chain joins TRBV6-2 or TRBV6-3 and TRBJ2-7; TRBD1 agrees at 11 bases. The CDR3 is 13 amino acids. J lost 2 bases, V lost 11 bases, and 5 bases had no gene match. Germline V gene data show CDR1 as MNHEY and CDR2 as SVGEGT. CDR3 loop: CAAGTGGPYEQYF. CDR3 coding DNA: TGTGCCGCCGGGACAGGGGGACCCTACGAGCAGTACTTC.

This clonotype was seen ten or more times. This chain uses TRBV12-5 with TRBJ2-1; 12 bases are a match to TRBD2. The CDR3 extends over 15 amino acids. The germline gives CDR1 LGHNT, CDR2 FRNRAP. J lost 5 bases, V lost 5 bases, and 4 bases had no gene match. DNA for the CDR3: TGTGCTAGTGGTCCTGGACTAGCGGGGAACAATGAGCAGTTCTTC. Protein sequence: CASGPGLAGNNEQFF.

This clonotype was counted at least ten times. The chain employs TRBV7-9 and TRBJ2-7, with TRBD1 matching 7 bases. The germline CDR1 and CDR2 sequences are SEHNR and FQNEAQ (reference sequence). The J segment lost 2 bases and the V segment lost 5 bases, leaving 3 bases of the junction unmatched. CDR3 length equals 13 residues. The CDR3 here is CASSRGQTYEQYF. The DNA of the CDR3 is TGTGCCAGCAGCAGGGGACAGACCTACGAGCAGTACTTC. The entire variable domain, with the rest obtained from reference TRBV7-9 and TRBJ2-7, is as follows: DTGVSQNPRHKITKRGQNVTFRCDPISEHNRLYWYRQTLGQGPEFLTYFQNEAQLEKSRLLSDRFSAERPKGSFSTLEIQRTEQGDSAMYLCASSRGQTYEQYFGPGTRLTVT.

Many counts were recorded for this clonotype. The genes are TRBV7-2 and TRBJ2-2, with D hard to call. V shed 4 bases and J shed 4 bases, with 7 bases lying between them. Germline-derived CDR1 and CDR2 are SGHTA and FQGNSA. The CDR3 sequence is 13 residues long. CDR3 bases: TGTGCCAGCAGCTACAGTGGCACCGGGGAGCTGTTTTTT. It specifies CASSYSGTGELFF. The full variable domain, with the rest looked up from reference TRBV7-2 and TRBJ2-2, is GAGVSQSPSNKVTEKGKDVELRCDPISGHTALYWYRQSLGQGLEFLIYFQGNSAPDKSGLPSDRFSAERTGGSVSTLTIQRTQQEDSAVYLCASSYSGTGELFFGEGSRLTVL.

The chain links TRBV6-2 or TRBV6-3 to TRBJ1-1, with 7 nucleotides matching TRBD1. Germline V gene lookup returns CDR1 MNHEY and CDR2 SVGEGT. J was trimmed by 4 bases and V by 0 bases; bases with no gene match: 5. The CDR3 totals 15 residues. CDR3 DNA: TGTGCCAGCAGTTACTCGACAGGGAGTGGCACTGAAGCTTTCTTT. The encoded protein is CASSYSTGSGTEAFF.

The V and J genes are TRBV28 and TRBJ2-3, with TRBD2 as a possible D gene (7 bases). The length of the CDR3 is 17 residues. CDR1 MDHEN and CDR2 SYDVKM come from the germline V gene. Trimming stripped 4 bases from V and 0 bases from J, with 17 bases between. In DNA form, the CDR3 reads TGTGCCAGCAGTTCCTCGGGGGGACACACTAGCACAGATACGCAGTATTTT. This sequence encodes CASSSSGGHTSTDTQYF.

This clonotype has at least ten counts. This chain joins TRBV25-1 and TRBJ2-7; tentatively, D is TRBD1 (6 bases). CDR1 and CDR2 from the germline V gene are MGHDK and SYGVNS. With 1 base removed from V and 4 bases from J, the gap between germline ends came to 8 bases. The CDR3 is made up of 13 amino acids. This CDR3 reads CASSESGQYEQYF. CDR3 DNA sequence: TGTGCCAGCAGTGAATCCGGACAGTACGAGCAGTACTTC.

The sample holds many counts of this clonotype. The chain couples TRBV7-2 to TRBJ2-7; D may correspond to TRBD1 or TRBD2 (6 bases each). This CDR3 region has 13 residues. V lost 7 bases, J lost 6 bases, and 16 bases lay in between. The germline gives CDR1 SGHTA, CDR2 FQGNSA. In nucleotides, the CDR3 is TGTGCCAGCACCACGGGGGCCCGGGGCGAGCAGTACTTC. It is translated as CASTTGARGEQYF.

The chain recombines TRBV28 with TRBJ2-3; 8 bases agree with TRBD1. The CDR3 contains 16 residues. Unmatched junction bases numbered 9, after V lost 5 bases and J lost 2 bases. Per the germline V gene, CDR1 is MDHEN and CDR2 is SYDVKM. Here the CDR3 DNA reads TGTGCCAGCAGTCCACTGGGACAGGACTTCACAGATACGCAGTATTTT. Its protein is CASSPLGQDFTDTQYF.

This clonotype appeared a few times. The chain links TRBV10-2 to TRBJ2-1; D gene unclear. Germline V gives CDR1 WSHSY, CDR2 SAAADI. This CDR3 contains 14 residues. The V and J ends lost 2 bases and 6 bases respectively, with 11 bases between them. CDR3 coding DNA: TGCGCCAGCAGTGAGGTTCTAGTACCCAATGAGCAGTTCTTC. Encoded protein: CASSEVLVPNEQFF.

Many counts were recorded for this clonotype. The chain has TRBV7-6 and TRBJ2-7, with 8 bases lining up with TRBD2. J gave up 7 bases and V 4 bases, and 6 bases lay outside the gene matches. CDR1 SGHVS and CDR2 FNYEAQ come from the germline V gene. The CDR3 consists of 13 residues. This chain's CDR3 is CASSSITSGEQYF. In DNA form, the CDR3 reads TGTGCCAGCAGCTCCATAACTAGCGGTGAGCAGTACTTC. Filled out from reference TRBV7-6 and TRBJ2-7, the complete variable domain reads GAGVSQSPRYKVTKRGQDVALRCDPISGHVSLYWYRQALGQGPEFLTYFNYEAQQDKSGLPNDRFSAERPEGSISTLTIQRTEQRDSAMYRCASSSITSGEQYFGPGTRLTVT.

The table lists this clonotype with many counts. This CDR3 reads CASKGRMNTEAFF. CDR3 nucleotide sequence: TGTGCCAGCAAGGGCAGAATGAACACTGAAGCTTTCTTT. This chain joins TRBV7-6 and TRBJ1-1; D gene ambiguous. This CDR3 spans 13 amino acids. Trimming took off 7 bases at V and 0 bases at J, with 9 bases between the two ends. CDR1 is SGHVS and CDR2 is FNYEAQ in the germline V gene.

This clonotype was seen only a few times. The V and J genes are TRBV12-3 or TRBV12-4 and TRBJ2-3, with 7 positions matching TRBD2. The V and J ends lost 1 base and 4 bases, in that order; junction bases with no gene match: 11. The CDR3 contains 17 residues. The DNA of the CDR3 is TGTGCCAGCAGTTTAGTTAGCGGGCGGGGGAAGGCAGATACGCAGTATTTT. It translates to CASSLVSGRGKADTQYF.

This clonotype has at least ten counts. V gene TRBV7-2 combines with J gene TRBJ2-4; 7 bases align to TRBD2. Trimming took 1 base from V and 7 from J; bases not matched to a gene: 4. There are 14 residues in the CDR3. Germline assignment: CDR1 SGHTA and CDR2 FQGNSA. CDR3 nucleotides: TGTGCCAGCAGCTTAGAAGGTAGCGGGAACATTCAGTACTTC. Encoded protein: CASSLEGSGNIQYF.